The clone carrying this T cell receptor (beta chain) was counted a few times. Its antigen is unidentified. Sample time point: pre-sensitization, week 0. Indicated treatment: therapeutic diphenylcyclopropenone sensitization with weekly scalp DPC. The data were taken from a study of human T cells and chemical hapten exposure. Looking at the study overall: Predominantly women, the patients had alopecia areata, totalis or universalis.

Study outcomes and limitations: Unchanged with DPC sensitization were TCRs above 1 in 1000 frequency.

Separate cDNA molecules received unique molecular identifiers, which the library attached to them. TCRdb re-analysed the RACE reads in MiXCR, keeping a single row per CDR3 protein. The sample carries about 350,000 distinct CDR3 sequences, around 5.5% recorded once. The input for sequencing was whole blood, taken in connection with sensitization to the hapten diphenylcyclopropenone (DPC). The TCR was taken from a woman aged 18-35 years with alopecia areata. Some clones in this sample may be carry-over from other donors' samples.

The CDR3 coding sequence is TGTGCCAGCAGCCTACGGACAGGGGGGATCTCTGAAGCTTTCTTT. Translation gives CASSLRTGGISEAFF. This sequence joins TRBV7-9 and TRBJ1-1; 10 bases map to TRBD1. The junction had 9 bases not matched to a gene; V was cut back by 5 bases and J by 6 bases. The CDR3 has 15 amino acids. Germline V lookup: CDR1 SEHNR, CDR2 FQNEAQ (reference sequence).